This T cell receptor beta chain is drawn from a study of T cell responses to AZD1222 COVID-19 vaccine. The study, taken as a whole, reports: A mostly white British donor set with more females was recruited, and clonal diversity was possibly underestimated.

CDR3 size: 17 residues. This clone was detected once. Its antigen is not identified. Data came from immunoSEQ multiplex PCR; TCRdb stores just in-frame clones and leaves some out. The repertoire holds roughly 140,000 clones, with 85% to 95% as singletons. V usage is TRBV21-1 and J usage is TRBJ1-5; the D call of TRBD1 is as the table states it, not checked on the DNA. TRBV21-1 is flagged as a pseudogene. The input for sequencing was peripheral blood, taken 28 days after the second AZD1222 dose. This clonotype was sampled from an adult who received the AZD1222 COVID-19 vaccine. DNA for the CDR3: TGTGCCAGCAGCAAAGTCCCCCTCCACAGGGACGATCAGCCCCAGCATTTT. Encoded protein: CASSKVPLHRDDQPQHF.